A selection of T cell receptor beta chains follows, all from one sample in a study of T cell changes during pregnancy in multiple sclerosis. Assay used: immunoSEQ multiplex PCR; TCRdb lists only in-frame clones, some missing. The sample lists 70,000 to 100,000 clones; approximately 94% were seen once. Sample: peripheral blood, taken in the third trimester of pregnancy. The receptors derive from a female donor with multiple sclerosis, enrolled in a pregnancy study. The CDR3 runs from the conserved cysteine through the conserved F or W. D genes are given only for firm matches. Not all rows give a size; the values are once, few, many and, for expanded clones, a class.

CDR3aa: CASSLEDRGRQPQHF; CDR3nt: TGTGCCAGCAGTCTCGAGGACAGGGGGCGTCAGCCCCAGCATTTT; abundance: .; j_gene: TRBJ1-5; v_gene: TRBV28; d_gene: TRBD1
CDR3aa: CASSARGRGRRETQYF; CDR3nt: TGTGCCAGTAGTGCGCGGGGACGCGGGAGGCGAGAGACCCAGTACTTC; abundance: .; j_gene: TRBJ2-5; v_gene: TRBV19; d_gene: TRBD2
CDR3aa: CASSQQGPRYTF; CDR3nt: TGTGCCAGTAGTCAGCAGGGCCCGCGCTACACCTTC; abundance: few; j_gene: TRBJ1-2; v_gene: TRBV19; d_gene: .
CDR3aa: CASSSPGVETQYF; CDR3nt: TGTGCCAGCAGCTCTCCAGGGGTAGAGACCCAGTACTTC; abundance: .; j_gene: TRBJ2-5; v_gene: TRBV13; d_gene: .
CDR3aa: CASSLRLAGGSDTQYF; CDR3nt: TGCGCCAGCAGCCTCCGACTAGCGGGAGGGTCAGATACGCAGTATTTT; abundance: .; j_gene: TRBJ2-3; v_gene: TRBV5-1; d_gene: TRBD2
CDR3aa: CASSPDGGGIPLNTGELFF; CDR3nt: TGTGCCAGCTCACCCGACGGTGGCGGGATTCCCTTGAACACCGGGGAGCTGTTTTTT; abundance: .; j_gene: TRBJ2-2; v_gene: TRBV18; d_gene: .
CDR3aa: CASSSGQVSEAFF; CDR3nt: TGTGCCAGCAGTTCCGGACAGGTCTCTGAAGCTTTCTTT; abundance: .; j_gene: TRBJ1-1; v_gene: TRBV6-6; d_gene: TRBD1
CDR3aa: CASSQGDYEQYF; CDR3nt: TGTGCCAGCAGTCAGGGGGACTACGAGCAGTACTTC; abundance: .; j_gene: TRBJ2-7; v_gene: TRBV2; d_gene: TRBD1
CDR3aa: CASSPLAGDYTQYF; CDR3nt: TGTGCCAGCAGCCCACTAGCGGGAGACTATACGCAGTATTTT; abundance: .; j_gene: TRBJ2-3; v_gene: TRBV7-9; d_gene: TRBD2
CDR3aa: CASSPGEAGGQPTDTQYF; CDR3nt: TGTGCCAGCAGCCCCGGTGAGGCGGGAGGCCAACCCACAGATACGCAGTATTTT; abundance: .; j_gene: TRBJ2-3; v_gene: TRBV13; d_gene: TRBD2
CDR3aa: CASSGTPQGFDGYTF; CDR3nt: TGCGCCAGCAGCGGAACCCCCCAGGGGTTTGATGGCTACACCTTC; abundance: .; j_gene: TRBJ1-2; v_gene: TRBV5-1; d_gene: .
CDR3aa: CASREAGPQHF; CDR3nt: TGTGCCAGCAGGGAGGCGGGGCCCCAGCATTTT; abundance: .; j_gene: TRBJ1-5; v_gene: TRBV6-1; d_gene: .
CDR3aa: CASSLRTGMNTEAFF; CDR3nt: TGTGCCAGCAGCCTACGGACAGGCATGAACACTGAAGCTTTCTTT; abundance: .; j_gene: TRBJ1-1; v_gene: TRBV11-2; d_gene: TRBD1
CDR3aa: CASSPKEKGGVTQYF; CDR3nt: TGCGCCAGCAGTCCAAAGGAGAAAGGAGGCGTGACCCAGTACTTC; abundance: .; j_gene: TRBJ2-5; v_gene: TRBV10-2; d_gene: .
CDR3aa: CASSHSPNYEQYF; CDR3nt: TGCGCCAGCAGCCATTCCCCAAACTACGAGCAGTACTTC; abundance: .; j_gene: TRBJ2-7; v_gene: TRBV4-1; d_gene: .
CDR3aa: CASSSSLSTGTVAFF; CDR3nt: TGTGCCAGCAGTTCCTCACTCTCGACAGGGACGGTAGCTTTCTTT; abundance: .; j_gene: TRBJ1-1; v_gene: TRBV28; d_gene: TRBD1
CDR3aa: CASSGAGTHYSNQPQHF; CDR3nt: TGTGCCAGCAGCGGAGCCGGGACACATTATAGCAATCAGCCCCAGCATTTT; abundance: once; j_gene: TRBJ1-5; v_gene: TRBV27; d_gene: .
CDR3aa: CASIASGNQPQHF; CDR3nt: TGTGCCAGCATTGCGTCGGGCAATCAGCCCCAGCATTTT; abundance: .; j_gene: TRBJ1-5; v_gene: TRBV28; d_gene: .
CDR3aa: CASSAGTGVAAFF; CDR3nt: TGTGCCAGCAGCGCTGGGACAGGGGTGGCGGCTTTCTTT; abundance: .; j_gene: TRBJ1-1; v_gene: TRBV9; d_gene: TRBD1
CDR3aa: CASSSGQGASGNTIYF; CDR3nt: TGTGCCAGCAGTTCGGGACAGGGGGCGTCTGGAAACACCATATATTTT; abundance: .; j_gene: TRBJ1-3; v_gene: TRBV6-6; d_gene: TRBD1
CDR3aa: CASSLAPPDTSTNYGYTF; CDR3nt: TGCGCCAGCAGCTTGGCACCACCTGACACCTCAACTAACTATGGCTACACCTTC; abundance: .; j_gene: TRBJ1-2; v_gene: TRBV5-1; d_gene: .
CDR3aa: CASSGIGTGGVVGTEAFF; CDR3nt: TGTGCCAGCAGCGGCATTGGGACAGGGGGCGTAGTGGGGACTGAAGCTTTCTTT; abundance: .; j_gene: TRBJ1-1; v_gene: TRBV5-4; d_gene: TRBD1
CDR3aa: CASSSGTGTGGGYQYF; CDR3nt: TGTGCCAGCAGCTCTGGTACCGGGACAGGGGGCGGATATCAGTACTTC; abundance: .; j_gene: TRBJ2-7; v_gene: TRBV5-6; d_gene: TRBD1
CDR3aa: CASSLGQGKYEQYF; CDR3nt: TGCGCCAGCAGCTTGGGACAGGGGAAGTACGAGCAGTACTTC; abundance: .; j_gene: TRBJ2-7; v_gene: TRBV5-1; d_gene: TRBD1
CDR3aa: CASKDPGATGELFF; CDR3nt: TGTGCCAGTAAAGACCCGGGAGCCACCGGGGAGCTGTTTTTT; abundance: once; j_gene: TRBJ2-2; v_gene: TRBV19; d_gene: .
CDR3aa: CASSQDGTDRVRALYEQYF; CDR3nt: TGTGCCAGCAGCCAAGATGGGACAGACAGGGTGAGGGCCCTCTACGAGCAGTACTTC; abundance: .; j_gene: TRBJ2-7; v_gene: TRBV4-2; d_gene: TRBD1
CDR3aa: CASSSQGSGGQPQHF; CDR3nt: TGTGCCAGCAGTTCACAGGGGTCTGGGGGACAGCCCCAGCATTTT; abundance: .; j_gene: TRBJ1-5; v_gene: TRBV6-1; d_gene: TRBD1
CDR3aa: CAWSEWTGDEQYF; CDR3nt: TGTGCCTGGAGTGAGTGGACAGGGGACGAGCAGTACTTC; abundance: .; j_gene: TRBJ2-7; v_gene: TRBV30; d_gene: TRBD1
CDR3aa: CASSLGVGGQPQHF; CDR3nt: TGTGCCAGCAGCTTAGGGGTGGGGGGTCAGCCCCAGCATTTT; abundance: .; j_gene: TRBJ1-5; v_gene: TRBV7-9; d_gene: .
CDR3aa: CASSSGQDEQFF; CDR3nt: TGTGCCAGCAGCTCCGGACAGGATGAGCAGTTCTTC; abundance: .; j_gene: TRBJ2-1; v_gene: TRBV7-9; d_gene: TRBD1
CDR3aa: CASSSGLRSYEQYF; CDR3nt: TGTGCCAGCAGTTCGGGACTACGGTCCTACGAGCAGTACTTC; abundance: .; j_gene: TRBJ2-7; v_gene: TRBV28; d_gene: TRBD2
CDR3aa: CASSLGVAANTGELFF; CDR3nt: TGTGCCAGCAGCTTGGGTGTGGCCGCGAACACCGGGGAGCTGTTTTTT; abundance: .; j_gene: TRBJ2-2; v_gene: TRBV5-6; d_gene: .
CDR3aa: CASSLRGSHEQYF; CDR3nt: TGCGCCAGCAGCTTGAGGGGGTCCCACGAGCAGTACTTC; abundance: .; j_gene: TRBJ2-7; v_gene: TRBV5-1; d_gene: .
CDR3aa: CASTTAPSGNTIYF; CDR3nt: TGTGCCAGCACCACAGCTCCATCTGGAAACACCATATATTTT; abundance: .; j_gene: TRBJ1-3; v_gene: TRBV9; d_gene: .
CDR3aa: CASSKLENQETQYF; CDR3nt: TGTGCCAGCAGCAAACTAGAAAATCAAGAGACCCAGTACTTC; abundance: .; j_gene: TRBJ2-5; v_gene: TRBV6-6; d_gene: .
CDR3aa: CASSLLWGDRSTGELFF; CDR3nt: TGTGCCAGCAGCTTACTGTGGGGGGACCGCTCCACCGGGGAGCTGTTTTTT; abundance: .; j_gene: TRBJ2-2; v_gene: TRBV5-6; d_gene: .
CDR3aa: CASSNTGSYEQYF; CDR3nt: TGTGCCAGCAGTAATACAGGATCCTACGAGCAGTACTTC; abundance: .; j_gene: TRBJ2-7; v_gene: TRBV6-1; d_gene: .
CDR3aa: CASSFEQFYEQYF; CDR3nt: TGTGCCAGCAGCTTCGAACAATTCTACGAGCAGTACTTC; abundance: once; j_gene: TRBJ2-7; v_gene: TRBV5-6; d_gene: .
CDR3aa: CASSQESGGYTIYF; CDR3nt: TGCGCCAGCAGCCAAGAATCCGGGGGTTACACCATATATTTT; abundance: .; j_gene: TRBJ1-3; v_gene: TRBV4-1; d_gene: .
CDR3aa: CASSATGLGLEEGQYF; CDR3nt: TGTGCCAGCAGCGCCACAGGACTAGGCCTGGAGGAGGGCCAGTACTTC; abundance: once; j_gene: TRBJ2-5; v_gene: TRBV9; d_gene: TRBD2
CDR3aa: CASSIGTSGTETQYF; CDR3nt: TGTGCCAGCTCAATAGGGACTAGCGGTACAGAGACCCAGTACTTC; abundance: .; j_gene: TRBJ2-5; v_gene: TRBV18; d_gene: TRBD2
CDR3aa: CASTPGAGGRTDEQYF; CDR3nt: TGCGCCAGCACACCGGGAGCGGGAGGGCGCACTGACGAGCAGTACTTC; abundance: .; j_gene: TRBJ2-7; v_gene: TRBV5-1; d_gene: TRBD2
CDR3aa: CSVRDRANSPLHF; CDR3nt: TGCAGCGTTCGGGACAGGGCTAATTCACCCCTCCACTTT; abundance: .; j_gene: TRBJ1-6; v_gene: TRBV29-1; d_gene: TRBD1
CDR3aa: CASRGDIAYEQYF; CDR3nt: TGTGCCAGCCGGGGGGACATTGCTTACGAGCAGTACTTC; abundance: .; j_gene: TRBJ2-7; v_gene: TRBV6-1; d_gene: .
CDR3aa: CASRGSYEQYF; CDR3nt: TGTGCCAGCCGCGGGAGTTACGAGCAGTACTTC; abundance: .; j_gene: TRBJ2-7; v_gene: TRBV7-9; d_gene: TRBD2
CDR3aa: CASSEQDYQPQHF; CDR3nt: TGTGCCAGCAGCGAACAAGATTATCAGCCCCAGCATTTT; abundance: .; j_gene: TRBJ1-5; v_gene: TRBV5-5; d_gene: .
CDR3aa: CSVRHRVF; CDR3nt: TGCAGCGTCCGGCACAGGGTCTTC; abundance: .; j_gene: TRBJ2-1; v_gene: TRBV29-1; d_gene: .
CDR3aa: CASPGGVRADTQYF; CDR3nt: TGTGCCAGCCCGGGGGGAGTCCGGGCAGATACGCAGTATTTT; abundance: .; j_gene: TRBJ2-3; v_gene: TRBV2; d_gene: TRBD2
CDR3aa: CASSPPGYGYTF; CDR3nt: TGTGCCAGCAGCCCCCCCGGCTATGGCTACACCTTC; abundance: once; j_gene: TRBJ1-2; v_gene: TRBV7-2; d_gene: .
CDR3aa: CASSVDATYQETQYF; CDR3nt: TGTGCCAGCAGCGTAGACGCGACTTACCAAGAGACCCAGTACTTC; abundance: .; j_gene: TRBJ2-5; v_gene: TRBV9; d_gene: .
CDR3aa: CASGGVTYTDTQYF; CDR3nt: TGTGCCAGCGGCGGGGTCACCTACACAGATACGCAGTATTTT; abundance: .; j_gene: TRBJ2-3; v_gene: TRBV19; d_gene: .
CDR3aa: CASSRQSYTDTQYF; CDR3nt: TGTGCCAGTAGCCGACAGTCCTACACAGATACGCAGTATTTT; abundance: .; j_gene: TRBJ2-3; v_gene: TRBV19; d_gene: .